This TCR beta chain stems from a study of Ad26.COV2.S vaccination and SARS-CoV-2 variants (dated by TCRdb to about 2021). Study-level background: Donors in the vaccine arm were drawn from COV1001, a phase I-IIa trial of Ad26.COV2.S in healthy adults that was multicentre, randomized, double-blind and placebo-controlled. Ad26.COV2.S was administered intramuscularly at a dose of 5x10^10 or 1x10^11 viral particles, either as one shot or as two shots given 56 days apart. TCRbeta repertoire sequencing was used to assess the specificity and breadth of SARS-CoV-2-reactive T cell receptors after Ad26.COV2.S vaccination. The TCR-sequenced set comprised around 30 samples: around 20 Ad26.COV2.S vaccine recipients, 5 placebo recipients and 8 SARS-CoV-2 convalescent individuals. Participants in the trial were split at random into five groups of five each, receiving low-dose or high-dose Ad26.COV2.S once or twice, or else placebo on both occasions. Blinding of investigators to trial group allocation was maintained during experiments and outcome assessment.

The research as a whole found: Non-spike TCR breadth was comparable between vaccine and placebo recipients, consistent with the vaccine containing only spike. After vaccination, spike-specific CD8+ and CD4+ T cell responses were reported to show substantial breadth. Higher spike-specific TCR breadth was observed in Ad26.COV2.S recipients than in placebo recipients (P = 0.0014). According to the authors, total T cell responses may have been underestimated by the TCR breadth and depth analyses. The study lacked the statistical power to compare responses across vaccine doses or regimens.

Via the germline V gene, CDR1 is SNHLY and CDR2 FYNNEI. Spanning cysteine to phenylalanine, the CDR3 consists of 14 amino acids. Only the CDR3 part of the read is kept: 42 bases, read in frame from the first base. V loses 10 bases at its end and J loses 4 bases; junction bases beyond the gene matches: 12. TCRbeta CDR3 regions were sequenced with the immunoSEQ Assay. After extraction, genomic DNA underwent amplification by bias-controlled multiplex PCR, followed by high-throughput sequencing. The paper's data handling went like this. To quantify the absolute abundance of each unique TCRbeta CDR3 region, sequences were collapsed and filtered. T cell fraction was estimated by normalizing TCRbeta template counts to usable DNA, which was measured by amplifying reference genes present in all nucleated cells. Repertoire TCRs were annotated as SARS-CoV-2-specific by exact matching of V gene, CDR3 amino acid sequence and J gene to a known reactive TCR set. The reference SARS-CoV-2 TCR set came from MIRA and was filtered for enrichment in COVID-19-positive ImmuneCODE repertoires, removing public or cross-reactive TCRs. Using the MIRA antigens, annotated TCRs were further analysed by specific ORF or by position within an ORF. Breadth was defined as the number of annotated unique rearrangements divided by the total number of unique productive rearrangements, and depth was defined as the summed frequency of the annotated unique rearrangements. Group comparisons of TCR breadth used two-sided Wilcoxon rank-sum tests. TCRdb obtained this table from immuneACCESS and retained in-frame rearrangements with V and J assigned. These tables miss some clones; where compared with another copy, unresolved V genes account for less than half of the shortfall, and the remainder is unexplained. V and J calls and clone size are copied from that table; D and trimming were computed from the DNA. The sample has about half a million clones on record, roughly 87% of them singletons. 1.5% to 2% of the sample comes from the top ten.

Remarks on this clone: Its antigen is still unknown. No base qualities exist here, and no much larger clone lies one base off it.

The sample's treatment or condition, from its label and the paper: some 20 received Ad26.COV2.S at low or high dose, single or two shots; 5 received placebo; per-sample allocation not given. For vaccine and placebo recipients, repertoires were sequenced using samples collected on day 63 after the first injection. In Cohort 1b, 25 to 30 adults aged 18-55 years were enrolled at a single site in Boston, USA, between 29 July and 7 August 2020. Ad26.COV2.S was a replication-incompetent adenovirus type 26 vector expressing a prefusion-stabilized SARS-CoV-2 spike protein from the original Wuhan strain. In this chain, TRBV2 is recombined with TRBJ1-1, with TRBD1 identical over 7 junction bases. The sample was peripheral blood, taken in a trial of Ad26.COV2.S vaccine versus placebo. The sequence came from a person between 18 and 65 years old who received the Ad26.COV2.S COVID-19 vaccine or a placebo. The DNA sequence is as follows: TGTGCCACCCGGGACAGAAGGACACGCACTGAAGCTTTCTTT. It translates to CATRDRRTRTEAFF.